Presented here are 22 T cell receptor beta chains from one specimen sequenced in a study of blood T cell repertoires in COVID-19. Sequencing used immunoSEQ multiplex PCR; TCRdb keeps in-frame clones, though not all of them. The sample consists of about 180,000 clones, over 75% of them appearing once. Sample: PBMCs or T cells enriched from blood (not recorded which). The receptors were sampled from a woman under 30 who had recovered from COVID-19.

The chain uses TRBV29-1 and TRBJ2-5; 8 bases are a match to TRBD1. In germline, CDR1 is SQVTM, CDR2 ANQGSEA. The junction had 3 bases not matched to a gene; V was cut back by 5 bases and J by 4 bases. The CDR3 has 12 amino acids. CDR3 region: CSVIGQGETQYF. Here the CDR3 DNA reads TGCAGCGTTATCGGACAGGGAGAGACCCAGTACTTC. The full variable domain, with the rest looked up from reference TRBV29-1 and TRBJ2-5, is SAVISQKPSRDICQRGTSLTIQCQVDSQVTMMFWYRQQPGQSLTLIATANQGSEATYESGFVIDKFPISRPNLTFSTLTVSNMSPEDSSIYLCSVIGQGETQYFGPGTRLLVL.

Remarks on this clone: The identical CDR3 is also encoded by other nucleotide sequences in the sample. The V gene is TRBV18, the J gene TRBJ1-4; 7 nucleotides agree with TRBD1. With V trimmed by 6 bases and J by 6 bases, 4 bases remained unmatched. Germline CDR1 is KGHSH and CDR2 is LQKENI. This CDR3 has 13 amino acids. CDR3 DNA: TGTGCCAGCTCGCCAACAGGGGATGAAAAACTGTTTTTT. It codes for CASSPTGDEKLFF. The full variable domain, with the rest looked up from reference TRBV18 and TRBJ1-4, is NAGVMQNPRHLVRRRGQEARLRCSPMKGHSHVYWYRQLPEEGLKFMVYLQKENIIDESGMPKERFSAEFPKEGPSILRIQQVVRGDSAAYFCASSPTGDEKLFFGSGTQLSVL.

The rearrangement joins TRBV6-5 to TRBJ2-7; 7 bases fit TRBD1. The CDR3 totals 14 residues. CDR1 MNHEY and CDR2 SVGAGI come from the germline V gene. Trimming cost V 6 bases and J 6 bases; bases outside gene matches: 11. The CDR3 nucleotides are TGTGCCAGCAGGGTGACAGGGTCTTCCGGCGAGCAGTACTTC. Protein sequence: CASRVTGSSGEQYF.

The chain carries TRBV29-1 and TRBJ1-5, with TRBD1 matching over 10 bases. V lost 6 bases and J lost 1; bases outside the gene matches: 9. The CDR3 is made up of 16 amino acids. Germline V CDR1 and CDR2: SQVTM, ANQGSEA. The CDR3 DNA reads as TGCAGCGTCCAAGGTGGGACAGGGGACAGCAATCAGCCCCAGCATTTT. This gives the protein CSVQGGTGDSNQPQHF.

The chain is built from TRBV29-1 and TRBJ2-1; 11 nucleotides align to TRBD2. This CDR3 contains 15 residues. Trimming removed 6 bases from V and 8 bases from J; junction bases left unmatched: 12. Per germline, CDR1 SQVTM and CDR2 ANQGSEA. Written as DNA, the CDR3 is TGCAGCGTCCCTACTAGCGGGGGCCGATACTATGAGCAGTTCTTC. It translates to CSVPTSGGRYYEQFF.

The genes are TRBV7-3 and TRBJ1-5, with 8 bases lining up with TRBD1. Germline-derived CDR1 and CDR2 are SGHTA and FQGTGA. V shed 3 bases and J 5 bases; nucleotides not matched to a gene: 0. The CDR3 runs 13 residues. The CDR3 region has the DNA TGTGCCAGCAGCTTGGACAGGGATCAGCCCCAGCATTTT. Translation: CASSLDRDQPQHF.

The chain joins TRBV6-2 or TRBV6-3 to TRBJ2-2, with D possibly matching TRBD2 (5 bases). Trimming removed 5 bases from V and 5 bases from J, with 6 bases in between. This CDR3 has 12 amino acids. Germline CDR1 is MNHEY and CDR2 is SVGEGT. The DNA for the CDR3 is TGTGCCAGCAGTACGGGGACCGGGGAGCTGTTTTTT. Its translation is CASSTGTGELFF.

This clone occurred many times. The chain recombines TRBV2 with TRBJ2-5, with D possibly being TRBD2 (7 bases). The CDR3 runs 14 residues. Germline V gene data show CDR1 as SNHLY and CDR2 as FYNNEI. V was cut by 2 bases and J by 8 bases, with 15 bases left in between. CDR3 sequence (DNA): TGTGCCAGCAGTGAACTAGGGGGGGCCGGAACCCAGTACTTC. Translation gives CASSELGGAGTQYF.

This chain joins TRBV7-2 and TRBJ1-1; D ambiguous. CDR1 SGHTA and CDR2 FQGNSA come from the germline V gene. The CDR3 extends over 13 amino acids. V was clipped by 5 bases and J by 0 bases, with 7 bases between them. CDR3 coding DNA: TGTGCCAGCAGCGACACAGTGAACACTGAAGCTTTCTTT. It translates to CASSDTVNTEAFF.

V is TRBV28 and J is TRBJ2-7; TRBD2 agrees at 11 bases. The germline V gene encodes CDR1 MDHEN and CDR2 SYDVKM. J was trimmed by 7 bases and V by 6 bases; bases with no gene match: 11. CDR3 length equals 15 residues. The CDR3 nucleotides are TGTGCCAGCAGCGGCCGTTTAGCGGGGGGGCTAGAGCAGTACTTC. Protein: CASSGRLAGGLEQYF.

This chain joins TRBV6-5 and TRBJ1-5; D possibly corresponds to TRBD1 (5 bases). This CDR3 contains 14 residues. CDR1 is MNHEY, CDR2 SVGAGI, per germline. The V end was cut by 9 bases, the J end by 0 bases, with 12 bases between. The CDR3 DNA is TGTGCCAGGGGTCCGACAGATAGCAATCAGCCCCAGCATTTT. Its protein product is CARGPTDSNQPQHF.

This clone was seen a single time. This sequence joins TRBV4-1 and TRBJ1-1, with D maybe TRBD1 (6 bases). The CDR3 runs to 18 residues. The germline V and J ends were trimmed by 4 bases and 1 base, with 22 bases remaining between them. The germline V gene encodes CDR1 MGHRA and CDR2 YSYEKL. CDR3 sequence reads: CASSRADSLGLQNTEAFF. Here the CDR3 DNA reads TGCGCCAGCAGCCGTGCGGACAGCCTGGGGTTACAGAACACTGAAGCTTTCTTT.

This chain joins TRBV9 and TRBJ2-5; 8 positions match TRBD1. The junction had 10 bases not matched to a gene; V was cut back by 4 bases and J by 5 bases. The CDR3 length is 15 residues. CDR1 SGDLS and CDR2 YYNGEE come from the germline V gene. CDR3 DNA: TGTGCCAGCAGCTCGTGGACAGGGTTCGTGGAGACCCAGTACTTC. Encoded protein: CASSSWTGFVETQYF.

The CDR3 coding sequence is TGTGCCAGCAGCTTAGAGACTACCAACTCCTACGAGCAGTACTTC. The encoded protein is CASSLETTNSYEQYF. V usage is TRBV7-2 and J usage is TRBJ2-7; TRBD2 might be the D (5 bases). This CDR3 has 15 residues. Between the trimmed V and J ends, which lost 1 base and 0 bases, there was a span of 10 bases. Germline CDR1 SGHTA, CDR2 FQGNSA.

The CDR3 DNA sequence: TGTGCCAGCAGCTTAGATCAAGCAGGGGCCTACTCCTACGAGCAGTACTTC. Translating it yields CASSLDQAGAYSYEQYF. The rearrangement uses TRBV11-2 and TRBJ2-7; TRBD1 is a possible D gene (6 bases). The CDR3 spans 17 residues. V lost 0 bases and J 0 bases, leaving 15 bases between the germline ends. CDR1 and CDR2 from the germline V gene are SGHAT and FQNNGV. Full variable domain (remainder filled in from reference TRBV11-2 and TRBJ2-7): EAGVAQSPRYKIIEKRQSVAFWCNPISGHATLYWYQQILGQGPKLLIQFQNNGVVDDSQLPKDRFSAERLKGVDSTLKIQPAKLEDSAVYLCASSLDQAGAYSYEQYFGPGTRLTVT.

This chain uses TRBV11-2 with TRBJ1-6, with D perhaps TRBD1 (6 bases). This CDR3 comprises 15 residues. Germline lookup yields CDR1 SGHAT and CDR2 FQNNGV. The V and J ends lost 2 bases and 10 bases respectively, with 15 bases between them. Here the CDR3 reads CASSLTSGAISPLHF. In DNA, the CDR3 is TGTGCCAGCAGCTTAACATCAGGGGCTATCTCACCCCTCCACTTT.

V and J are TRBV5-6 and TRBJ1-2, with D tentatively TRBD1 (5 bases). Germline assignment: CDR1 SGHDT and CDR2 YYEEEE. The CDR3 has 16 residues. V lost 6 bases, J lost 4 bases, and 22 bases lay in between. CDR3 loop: CASTILGPGDPYGYTF. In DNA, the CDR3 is TGTGCCAGCACAATCCTAGGTCCGGGGGACCCCTATGGCTACACCTTC.

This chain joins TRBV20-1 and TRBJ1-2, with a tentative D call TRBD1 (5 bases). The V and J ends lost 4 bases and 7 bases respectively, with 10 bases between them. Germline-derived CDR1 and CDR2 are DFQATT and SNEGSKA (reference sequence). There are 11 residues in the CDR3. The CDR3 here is CSATSGSGYTF. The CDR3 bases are TGCAGTGCTACTTCAGGGTCTGGCTACACCTTC.

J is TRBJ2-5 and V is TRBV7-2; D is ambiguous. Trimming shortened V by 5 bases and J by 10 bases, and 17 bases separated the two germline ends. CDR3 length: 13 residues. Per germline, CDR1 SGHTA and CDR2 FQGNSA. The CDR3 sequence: CASSLSPKSDQYF. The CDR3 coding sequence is TGTGCCAGCAGCCTAAGTCCCAAATCTGACCAGTACTTC.

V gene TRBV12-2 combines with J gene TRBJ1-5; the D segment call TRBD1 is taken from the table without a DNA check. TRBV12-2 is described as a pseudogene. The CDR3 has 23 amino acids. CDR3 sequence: CASRLAAGPTDDRDRYSNQPQHF. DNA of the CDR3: TGTGCAAGTCGCTTAGCGGCGGGTCCCACCGATGACAGGGACCGTTATAGCAATCAGCCCCAGCATTTT.

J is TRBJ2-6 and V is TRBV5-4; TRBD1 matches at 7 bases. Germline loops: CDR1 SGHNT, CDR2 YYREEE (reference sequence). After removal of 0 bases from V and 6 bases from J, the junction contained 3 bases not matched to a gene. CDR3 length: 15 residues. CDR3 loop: CASSLGQGKANVLTF. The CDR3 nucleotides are TGTGCCAGCAGCTTGGGACAGGGAAAGGCCAACGTCCTGACTTTC.

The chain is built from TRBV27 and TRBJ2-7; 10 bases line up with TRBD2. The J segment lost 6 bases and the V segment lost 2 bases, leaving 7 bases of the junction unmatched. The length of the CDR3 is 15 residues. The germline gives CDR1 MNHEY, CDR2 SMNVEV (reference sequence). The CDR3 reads CASSLSLAGAFEQYF. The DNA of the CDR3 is TGTGCCAGCAGTTTAAGCCTAGCGGGAGCTTTCGAGCAGTACTTC.